The T cell receptor (beta chain) described here comes from a study of regulatory T cells in long-lasting Graves disease. This CDR3 region has 14 residues. Germline-derived CDR1 and CDR2 are LNHDA and SQIVND (reference sequence). V trimming: 3 bases; J trimming: 8 bases; junction bases outside the gene matches: 7. Regarding time point: persistent/refractory GD, antithyroid drugs over 5 years with positive TRAb. Following extraction of RNA from PBMCs, that RNA was used to make the TCR library. The TCR beta library used iRepertoire HTBI primers with Arm-PCR amplification of CDR3. TCRdb re-analysed the multiplex PCR reads in MiXCR, keeping a single row per CDR3 protein. The table shows 600,000 to 800,000 distinct CDR3 sequences, with 25% to 35% occurring only once.

Specimen: peripheral blood mononuclear cells (PBMCs), collected when the disease was refractory, from a patient treated with antithyroid drugs. This rearrangement joins TRBV19 to TRBJ1-1; 9 bases fit TRBD1. This TCR derives from a female donor with Graves disease. The CDR3 reads CASSITGGATEAFF. CDR3 DNA sequence: TGTGCCAGTAGTATTACAGGGGGCGCGACCGAAGCTTTCTTT.